The next 9 T cell receptor beta chains were all read from a single sample in a study of human T cells and chemical hapten exposure. Time point noted: patch test 1, 2 weeks after DPC sensitization. Treatment noted: therapeutic diphenylcyclopropenone sensitization with weekly scalp DPC. TCRdb independently ran MiXCR on the RACE reads; one entry per CDR3 protein. The sample consists of approximately 57,000 distinct CDR3 sequences, around 9.3% of them appearing once. The sample in question was whole blood, obtained in connection with sensitization to the hapten diphenylcyclopropenone (DPC). The receptors were sampled from a middle-aged woman with alopecia areata. Some clones in this sample may be carry-over from other donors' samples.

The table lists this clonotype with many counts. V is TRBV10-3 and J is TRBJ2-3; 7 bases align to TRBD2. CDR1 and CDR2 from the germline V gene are ENHRY and SYGVKD. J gave up 6 bases and V 5 bases, and 11 bases lay outside the gene matches. CDR3 size: 15 residues. CDR3 DNA: TGTGCCATCAGTCACCGTACGGGGGAGGGGGATACGCAGTATTTT. Translated, it gives CAISHRTGEGDTQYF.

This clonotype was recorded many times. V and J are TRBV15 and TRBJ1-2; maybe TRBD1 (6 bases). CDR1 is LNHNV and CDR2 is YYDKDF in the germline V gene (reference sequence). Trimming shortened V by 3 bases and J by 4 bases, and 9 bases separated the two germline ends. This CDR3 is built from 13 residues. This CDR3 is CATSSEQGYGYTF. CDR3 sequence (DNA): TGTGCCACCAGCAGTGAACAGGGCTATGGCTACACCTTC.

There are many counts of this clonotype. This chain joins TRBV5-3 and TRBJ2-5; 10 nucleotides align to TRBD2. TRBV5-3 is marked as an open reading frame, function uncertain. Unmatched junction bases numbered 6, after V lost 4 bases and J lost 3 bases. The length of the CDR3 is 15 residues. This CDR3 reads CARSKTSGRKETQYF. The CDR3 bases are TGTGCCAGAAGCAAGACTAGCGGGCGTAAAGAGACCCAGTACTTC.

The chain couples TRBV6-2 or TRBV6-3 to TRBJ1-5, with D possibly being TRBD1 (6 bases). Per the germline V gene, CDR1 is MNHEY and CDR2 is SVGEGT. Trimming left V 8 bases short and J 1 base short, with 15 bases between. CDR3 length equals 15 residues. The CDR3 loop reads CASLEQGRSNQPQHF. The CDR3 DNA follows: TGTGCCAGCCTAGAACAGGGAAGGAGCAATCAGCCCCAGCATTTT.

This clonotype was seen more than once but under ten times. The chain has TRBV7-9 and TRBJ2-7, with 8 bases identical to TRBD2. Per the germline V gene, CDR1 is SEHNR and CDR2 is FQNEAQ (reference sequence). The CDR3 is made up of 15 amino acids. The ends lost 2 bases at V and 4 bases at J; junction bases unmatched: 7. This CDR3 is CASSLYQRGNYEQYF. Here the CDR3 DNA reads TGTGCCAGCAGCTTATACCAGCGGGGGAATTACGAGCAGTACTTC.

This clonotype occurred a few times. The chain carries TRBV5-4 and TRBJ2-3; D gene unclear. The CDR3 consists of 13 residues. Germline V gene data show CDR1 as SGHNT and CDR2 as YYREEE (reference sequence). Trimming took 6 bases from V and 3 from J, leaving 11 bases between them. CDR3: CASNYQDTDTQYF. For the CDR3, the DNA is TGTGCCAGCAATTACCAGGATACAGATACGCAGTATTTT.

At least ten counts were recorded for this clonotype. The chain joins TRBV7-6 to TRBJ1-2; 8 bases fit TRBD1. Germline V CDR1 and CDR2: SGHVS, FNYEAQ. V shed 7 bases and J 8 bases; nucleotides not matched to a gene: 18. CDR3 length: 16 amino acids. The DNA for the CDR3 is TGTGCCAGCACCCCGGTCGGCTCAGGGGGCGGGGACGGCTACACCTTC. Translated, it gives CASTPVGSGGGDGYTF.

This clonotype was seen a handful of times. The chain combines TRBV18 with TRBJ1-1; no clear D. Trimming removed 4 bases at V and 5 bases at J, with 17 bases between. This CDR3 is 15 amino acids long. Germline lookup yields CDR1 KGHSH and CDR2 LQKENI. CDR3 protein: CASSQNRSPNTEAFF. The CDR3 DNA is TGTGCCAGCTCACAGAACAGATCTCCAAATACTGAAGCTTTCTTT.

A remark on this clonotype: This sequence may be a read error, since a much larger clone differs from it by one base. This chain joins TRBV4-1 and TRBJ2-2; possible D gene TRBD2, 5 bases. V lost 1 base and J 5 bases, leaving 5 bases between the germline ends. CDR3 length: 13 amino acids. Germline-derived CDR1 and CDR2 are MGHRA and YSYEKL. The CDR3 spells CASSQGETGELFF. The CDR3 coding sequence is TGCGCCAGCAGCCAAGGGGAGACCGGGGAGCTGTTTTTT.